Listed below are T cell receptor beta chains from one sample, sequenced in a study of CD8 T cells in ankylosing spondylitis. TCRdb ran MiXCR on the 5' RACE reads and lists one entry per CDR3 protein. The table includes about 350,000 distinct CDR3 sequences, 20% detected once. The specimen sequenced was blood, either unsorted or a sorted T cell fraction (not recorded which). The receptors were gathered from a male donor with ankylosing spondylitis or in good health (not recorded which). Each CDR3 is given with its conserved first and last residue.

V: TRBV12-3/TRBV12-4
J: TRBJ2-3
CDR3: CASSLIAGVTDTQYF

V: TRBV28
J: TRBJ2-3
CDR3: CASVPLAGGPGGTDTQYF

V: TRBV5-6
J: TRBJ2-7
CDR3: CASSLRLSSYEQYF

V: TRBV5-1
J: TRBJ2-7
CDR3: CASSYDRGQTYEQYF

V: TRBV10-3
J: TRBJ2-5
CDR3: CAISVRDSKETQYF

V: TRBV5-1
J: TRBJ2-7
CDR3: CASSLDPLAGTYEQYF

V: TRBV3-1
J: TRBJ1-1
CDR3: CASSYFGRSGGEAFF

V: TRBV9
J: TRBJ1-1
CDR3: CASSVMVDTEAFF

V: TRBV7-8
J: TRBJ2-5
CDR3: CASSFGIAGKETQYF

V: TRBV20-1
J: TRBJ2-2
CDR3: CSARDLAGEGIAGELFF

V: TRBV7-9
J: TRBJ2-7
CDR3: CASSSRDNSYEQYF

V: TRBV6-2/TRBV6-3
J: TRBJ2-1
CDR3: CASSYPRQGLRGGSYNEQFF

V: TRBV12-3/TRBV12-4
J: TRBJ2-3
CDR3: CASSLVAFSTDTQYF

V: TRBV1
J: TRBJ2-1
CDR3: CTSSLGRNYNEQFF

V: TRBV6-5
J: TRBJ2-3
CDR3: CASTFGGATDTQYF

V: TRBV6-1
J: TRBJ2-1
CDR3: CASSERMTGGTQDEQFF

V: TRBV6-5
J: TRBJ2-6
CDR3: CASSYSGQGALGANVLTF

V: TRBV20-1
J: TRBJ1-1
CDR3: CSARDATEMNTEAFF

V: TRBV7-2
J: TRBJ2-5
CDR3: CASSDSSGGEETQYF

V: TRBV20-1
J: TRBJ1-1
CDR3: CSAKVVGTEAFF

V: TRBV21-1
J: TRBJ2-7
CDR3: CASSNDCGTGYYEQYF

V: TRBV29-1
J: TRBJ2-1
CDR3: CSVPAGPYNEQFF

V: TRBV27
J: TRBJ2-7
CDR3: CASSTLLGSSLYEQYF

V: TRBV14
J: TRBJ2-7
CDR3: CASSSSREYDEQYF

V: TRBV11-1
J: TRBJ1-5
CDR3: CARTEDSNQPQHF

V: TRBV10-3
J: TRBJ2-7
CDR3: CATGPRSGEQYF

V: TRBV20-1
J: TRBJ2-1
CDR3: CSASSWRGPDSYNEQFF